This TCR beta chain came from a study of T cell responses to AZD1222 COVID-19 vaccine. Study-level findings and limits: White British donors predominated, females outnumbered males, and clonal diversity was possibly underestimated.

Libraries were prepared by immunoSEQ multiplex PCR; TCRdb keeps only in-frame clonotypes and omits some of them. The data contain approximately 150,000 clones, around 92% of them seen just once; the ten biggest clones take up approximately 1.5%. Points on this clone: Its target is not known.

Trimming took 5 bases from V and 4 from J, leaving 23 bases between them. CDR3 size: 17 residues. The germline V gene encodes CDR1 MNHEY and CDR2 SVGEGT. The clonotype comes from an adult in good health. The sequencing here drew on peripheral blood, taken on day 0 of AZD1222 vaccination. This rearrangement joins TRBV6-2 or TRBV6-3 to TRBJ1-2; D not resolved. The CDR3 bases are TGTGCCAGCAGTCCAACCTTCGGGAGTGACACCCGCTATGGCTACACCTTC. This sequence encodes CASSPTFGSDTRYGYTF.